The entry below gives a single T cell receptor beta chain sequence along with its context. Generated by immunoSEQ multiplex PCR, the TCRdb table keeps only in-frame clones and is missing some. The sample carries 55,000 to 85,000 clones, roughly 91% recorded once. This sample is part of a study of control samples from healthy donors and cancer patients. Sequencing was carried out using PBMCs. This TCR was sampled from a man in his sixties with lung cancer.

DNA of the CDR3: TGCGCCAGCAGCTTGGGTCATCGGGACACCTCCTACGAGCAGTACTTC. This codes for CASSLGHRDTSYEQYF. This rearrangement joins TRBV5-1 to TRBJ2-7; a weak D match, TRBD1 (6 bases). The CDR3 runs 16 residues. V lost 0 bases, J lost 0 bases, and 13 bases lay in between. From germline, CDR1 is SGHRS and CDR2 YFSETQ.